What follows is one TCR beta chain and its context. This clone has just one count. Its antigen remains unidentified. Base-call qualities are not available, and no considerably larger clone is one nucleotide away. The sample comes from a study of OX40 agonist ivuxolimab in advanced cancers. A note on the overall study: Ivuxolimab, which targeted the costimulatory receptor OX40 (CD134), was an agonistic, fully human IgG2 monoclonal antibody. Intravenous ivuxolimab was administered to patients every 2 weeks at six dose levels: 0.01, 0.1, 0.3, 1.5, 3 and 10 mg/kg. Among the roughly 54 dose-escalation patients, about 20 had hepatocellular carcinoma, some 15 melanoma, 9 renal cell carcinoma and 9 head and neck cancer. The dose-escalation cohort was almost 85% male with a mean age of 60 years, ranging from roughly 20 to 85. Prior anti-PD-1, anti-PD-L1 or anti-CTLA-4 therapy was permitted, and about two fifths of dose-escalation patients had received checkpoint inhibitors. Partial responses occurred in three dose-escalation patients, of whom one had hepatocellular carcinoma and two had cutaneous melanoma. The purpose of peripheral TCRbeta sequencing was to test whether ivuxolimab changed TCR sequence diversity and led to clonal T-cell expansion. The paper describes the monotherapy dose-escalation part (N of about 47 patients) of the phase I trial of ivuxolimab.

Including the terminal cysteine and phenylalanine, the CDR3 comprises 16 residues. The CDR3 DNA has 48 bases and is translated from base 1. For this chain, trimming is 5 bases at the V end and 6 bases at the J end, and the number of junction bases without a gene match is 11. Based on the germline V gene (reference sequence), the CDR1 and CDR2 sequences are SEHNR and FQNEAQ. The investigation overall reported the following: At doses of 0.1 to 3.0 mg/kg, clonal expansion of both CD4+ and CD8+ blood T cells was observed from baseline to week 6. Low levels of normalized T-cell clonal expansion were also seen in some nonresponding patients. The antigen specificity of the clonally expanded peripheral T cells was not determined. In the 0.1-3.0 mg/kg groups, partial responders were among the patients with the lowest normalized peripheral clonal expansion, particularly in CD8+ T cells. On average, CD8+ T cells showed more expanded clones than CD4+ T cells after ivuxolimab.

For sequencing of the TCRbeta CDR3 region, genomic DNA was extracted from the sorted cells. The immunoSEQ Assay was used to sequence the TCRbeta CDR3 regions. Not all clones reach the TCRdb copy of this immuneACCESS table, which keeps in-frame sequences only. Checked studies attribute under half of the gap to unresolved V genes and leave the rest unexplained. The sample table records 40,000 to 60,000 clones; less than 85% of these occur just once. The ten largest account for 1.9% of the sample. The trial excluded patients who had a history of autoimmune disease or were on systemic immunosuppression. Peripheral blood for TCR sequencing was collected from all dose cohorts at baseline, on cycle 4 day 1, and on cycle 7 day 1. The samples were drawn from a first-in-human, open-label, multicenter phase I dose-escalation trial of ivuxolimab. Adults with locally advanced or metastatic melanoma, renal cell carcinoma, hepatocellular carcinoma or head and neck squamous cell carcinoma were enrolled in the trial. Before TCR sequencing, CD4+ T cells and CD8+ T cells from peripheral blood were sorted into separate populations.

This material consisted of CD4+ or CD8+ T cells sorted from blood, taken in a trial of the OX40 agonist ivuxolimab. The TCR originated in an adult with an advanced solid tumor such as melanoma, head and neck, liver or kidney cancer. The sequence joins TRBV7-9 to TRBJ1-5, and 9 bases in between align with TRBD1. DNA sequence: TGTGCCAGCAGCCCCCGTACAGGGGGCGGCGGTCAGCCCCAGCATTTT. Its product reads: CASSPRTGGGGQPQHF.